The 22 T cell receptor beta chains presented below share a single source sample, sequenced in a study of OX40 agonist ivuxolimab in advanced cancers. Libraries were prepared by immunoSEQ multiplex PCR; TCRdb keeps only in-frame clonotypes and omits some of them. Among approximately 99,000 clones listed, roughly nine tenths were seen once. Sequencing used CD4+ or CD8+ T cells sorted from blood, obtained in a trial of the OX40 agonist ivuxolimab. The receptors stem from an adult with an advanced solid tumor such as melanoma, head and neck, liver or kidney cancer.

This chain uses TRBV7-8 with TRBJ1-4, with D tentatively TRBD1 (6 bases). The CDR3 contains 14 residues. V lost 5 bases, J lost 2 bases, and 9 bases lay in between. CDR1 is SGHVS and CDR2 is FQNEAQ in the germline V gene. This CDR3 is CASSQTGTNEKLFF. For the CDR3, the DNA is TGTGCCAGCAGCCAAACAGGGACTAATGAAAAACTGTTTTTT.

V and J are TRBV5-8 and TRBJ2-5; 9 nucleotides match TRBD1. Germline trimming cut 3 bases from V and 5 bases from J; bases unmatched to any gene: 11. The length of the CDR3 is 16 residues. Germline V gene lookup returns CDR1 SGHTS and CDR2 YDEGEE. The CDR3 DNA follows: TGTGCCAGCAGCTACCGGGACAGGGCGACCGAGGAGACCCAGTACTTC. Residues: CASSYRDRATEETQYF. Complete variable domain (other parts from reference TRBV5-8 and TRBJ2-5): EAGVTQSPTHLIKTRGQQATLRCSPISGHTSVYWYQQALGLGLQFLLWYDEGEERNRGNFPPRFSGRQFPNYSSELNVNALELEDSALYLCASSYRDRATEETQYFGPGTRLLVL.

The chain employs TRBV5-1 and TRBJ1-1; tentatively, D is TRBD1 (5 bases). With 0 bases removed from V and 4 bases from J, the gap between germline ends came to 13 bases. Germline-derived CDR1 and CDR2 are SGHRS and YFSETQ. The CDR3 is 15 amino acids. The CDR3 region has the DNA TGCGCCAGCAGCTTGGTCGGGCAGGGAGGCACTGAAGCTTTCTTT. Translated, it gives CASSLVGQGGTEAFF. The whole variable domain, filled in from reference TRBV5-1 and TRBJ1-1, reads KAGVTQTPRYLIKTRGQQVTLSCSPISGHRSVSWYQQTPGQGLQFLFEYFSETQRNKGNFPGRFSGRQFSNSRSEMNVSTLELGDSALYLCASSLVGQGGTEAFFGQGTRLTVV.

This chain links TRBV6-1 with TRBJ1-2; no clear D gene. This CDR3 contains 14 residues. V lost 5 bases and J lost 3, with 13 bases in between. Germline CDR1 reads MNHNS; CDR2 reads SASEGT. Here the CDR3 reads CASSLFLEHYGYTF. CDR3 DNA sequence: TGTGCCAGCAGTCTATTCTTGGAACACTATGGCTACACCTTC.

V usage is TRBV7-9 and J usage is TRBJ2-5, with 11 bases lining up with TRBD1. The V segment lost 5 bases and the J segment 4 bases; nucleotides outside the gene matches: 12. Per the germline V gene, CDR1 is SEHNR and CDR2 is FQNEAQ (reference sequence). The CDR3 sequence is 17 residues long. This CDR3 is CASSPRTGGLGVETQYF. The CDR3 nucleotides read TGTGCCAGCAGCCCTAGGACAGGGGGCCTAGGGGTAGAGACCCAGTACTTC.

Only one count was recorded for this clone. One end of the junction does not line up with germline, which may come from a read error. V and J are TRBV7-7 and TRBJ2-5, with D tentatively TRBD2 (7 bases). Germline CDR1 reads SSHAT; CDR2 reads FNYEAQ (reference sequence). The CDR3 sequence is 16 residues long. CDR3 amino acids: CASSLSSGGAQETQYF. The CDR3 region has the DNA TGTGCTAGCAGCTTAAGTTCGGGGGGCGCCCAAGAGACCCAGTACTTC.

The chain is built from TRBV18 and TRBJ2-2; D gene uncertain. Germline CDR1 and CDR2: KGHSH and LQKENI. V lost 5 bases, J lost 4 bases, and 11 bases lay in between. The CDR3 runs 14 residues. CDR3 bases: TGTGCCAGCTCAGTCAGAGAGGTCACCGGGGAGCTGTTTTTT. This sequence encodes CASSVREVTGELFF.

The chain combines TRBV29-1 with TRBJ1-2; 7 bases align to TRBD1. There are 11 residues in the CDR3. CDR1 and CDR2 from the germline V gene are SQVTM and ANQGSEA. J gave up 4 bases and V 8 bases, and 4 bases lay outside the gene matches. The CDR3 reads CSTGDSYGYTF. CDR3 sequence (DNA): TGCAGCACTGGGGACAGCTATGGCTACACCTTC.

This chain connects TRBV9 to TRBJ1-3, with 7 bases lining up with TRBD1. The CDR3 covers 15 residues. V dropped 3 bases and J dropped 0; count of bases not matched to a gene: 3. Germline V lookup: CDR1 SGDLS, CDR2 YYNGEE. The CDR3 spells CASSEGQSSGNTIYF. The DNA for the CDR3 is TGTGCCAGCAGCGAGGGACAGAGCTCTGGAAACACCATATATTTT.

This clone has just a few counts. The rearrangement links TRBV18 to TRBJ2-3; 7 bases agree with TRBD1. V lost 6 bases, J lost 1 base, and 13 bases stayed unmatched. Germline loops: CDR1 KGHSH, CDR2 LQKENI. There are 17 residues in the CDR3. The CDR3 DNA follows: TGTGCCAGCTCCCGGAGGACAGGAGTGCTTGGCACAGATACGCAGTATTTT. This sequence encodes CASSRRTGVLGTDTQYF. Together with reference TRBV18 and TRBJ2-3, the CDR3 gives the full variable domain: NAGVMQNPRHLVRRRGQEARLRCSPMKGHSHVYWYRQLPEEGLKFMVYLQKENIIDESGMPKERFSAEFPKEGPSILRIQQVVRGDSAAYFCASSRRTGVLGTDTQYFGPGTRLTVL.

V is TRBV7-3 and J is TRBJ2-2, with D possibly being TRBD1 (5 bases). The ends were cut back, 1 base at V and 7 bases at J, with 13 bases in the middle. The CDR3 extends over 15 amino acids. Germline V lookup: CDR1 SGHTA, CDR2 FQGTGA. The DNA for the CDR3 is TGTGCCAGCAGCTTAAGGGCAGGGAATATCGGGGAGCTGTTTTTT. Its protein is CASSLRAGNIGELFF.

CDR3 protein: CASSYSFGQPWDEQFF. The CDR3 coding sequence is TGTGCCAGCAGTTACTCCTTCGGGCAGCCTTGGGATGAGCAGTTCTTC. This rearrangement joins TRBV6-5 to TRBJ2-1, with D unclear. The CDR3 is 16 residues long. Germline loops: CDR1 MNHEY, CDR2 SVGAGI. The V end lost 0 bases, the J end lost 8 bases, and 17 bases lay between the germline ends.

V is TRBV7-9 and J is TRBJ2-7; tentatively, D is TRBD1 (6 bases). CDR1 and CDR2 from the germline V gene are SEHNR and FQNEAQ (reference sequence). The CDR3 spans 12 residues. The ends were cut back, 4 bases at V and 4 bases at J, with 8 bases in the middle. CDR3 residues: CASSSQGYEQYF. The DNA for the CDR3 is TGTGCCAGCAGCTCACAGGGTTACGAGCAGTACTTC.

The chain employs TRBV5-6 and TRBJ2-7; the match to TRBD1 covers 8 bases. Trimming took 4 bases from V and 6 from J; bases not matched to a gene: 9. Looked up from germline, CDR1 is SGHDT and CDR2 is YYEEEE. The CDR3 is 14 residues long. CDR3 DNA: TGTGCCAGCAGCCTGTCAGGGGGCCATGGCGAGCAGTACTTC. Translation gives CASSLSGGHGEQYF.

The V call is TRBV18, the J call TRBJ2-1; D tentatively reads TRBD1 or TRBD2 (6 bases each). The V gene lost 3 bases and the J gene lost 9 bases, with 15 bases spanning the gap. Germline CDR1 reads KGHSH; CDR2 reads LQKENI. The CDR3 covers 14 residues. CDR3 in DNA: TGTGCCAGCTCACCGGGGGGCGCCGTGGGTGAGCAGTTCTTC. Protein: CASSPGGAVGEQFF.

This chain links TRBV7-3 with TRBJ2-5, with D maybe TRBD2 (5 bases). Trimming stripped 4 bases from V and 1 base from J, with 7 bases between. The CDR3 consists of 13 residues. Germline V gene sequence: CDR1 SGHTA, CDR2 FQGTGA. The CDR3 sequence: CASSSGIQETQYF. As DNA, the CDR3 is TGTGCCAGCAGCTCGGGGATCCAAGAGACCCAGTACTTC.

This chain joins TRBV6-1 and TRBJ1-1; no clear D. Germline loops: CDR1 MNHNS, CDR2 SASEGT. The CDR3 spans 15 residues. Trimming cost V 7 bases and J 0 bases, with 15 bases left between them. CDR3 nucleotide sequence: TGTGCCAGCACAATCGTACAGAGAATGAACACTGAAGCTTTCTTT. Translated: CASTIVQRMNTEAFF.

This chain connects TRBV2 to TRBJ2-7; D might be TRBD1 (5 bases). From germline, CDR1 is SNHLY and CDR2 FYNNEI. The CDR3 is 12 residues long. With 6 bases removed from V and 0 bases from J, the gap between germline ends came to 6 bases. In DNA, the CDR3 is TGTGCCAGCAGACAGGTCTCCTACGAGCAGTACTTC. This codes for CASRQVSYEQYF. Using reference TRBV2 and TRBJ2-7 for the parts outside the CDR3, the full variable domain is EPEVTQTPSHQVTQMGQEVILRCVPISNHLYFYWYRQILGQKVEFLVSFYNNEISEKSEIFDDQFSVERPDGSNFTLKIRSTKLEDSAMYFCASRQVSYEQYFGPGTRLTVT.

V is TRBV18 and J is TRBJ1-2; D perhaps matches TRBD1 (6 bases). This CDR3 has 13 residues. The ends were cut back, 3 bases at V and 5 bases at J, with 10 bases in the middle. From germline, CDR1 is KGHSH and CDR2 LQKENI. The chain's CDR3 is CASSPDSLYGYTF. In nucleotides, the CDR3 is TGTGCCAGCTCACCGGACAGCTTATATGGCTACACCTTC.

The rearrangement links TRBV7-6 to TRBJ2-7; possibly TRBD1 or TRBD2 for D (5 bases each). The CDR3 has 13 residues. The germline V gene encodes CDR1 SGHVS and CDR2 FNYEAQ. V lost 4 bases, J lost 3 bases, and 10 bases lay in between. CDR3 bases: TGTGCCAGCAGCTCTCGGGGCTACTACGAGCAGTACTTC. It encodes CASSSRGYYEQYF.

The V and J genes are TRBV11-2 and TRBJ2-7; D may be TRBD1 (5 bases). The CDR3 is made up of 15 amino acids. CDR1 and CDR2 from the germline V gene are SGHAT and FQNNGV. The V gene lost 0 bases and the J gene lost 3 bases, with 12 bases spanning the gap. CDR3 nucleotides: TGTGCCAGCAGCTTAGAGCTAGGGGCATTCTACGAGCAGTACTTC. Protein sequence: CASSLELGAFYEQYF.

The chain carries TRBV6-5 and TRBJ2-7; 9 positions match TRBD1. Unmatched junction bases numbered 8, after V lost 8 bases and J lost 3 bases. Per germline, CDR1 MNHEY and CDR2 SVGAGI. The CDR3 is 14 residues long. The CDR3 region has the DNA TGTGCCAGCGCCCCCGGGACAGGGCGCTACGAGCAGTACTTC. This sequence encodes CASAPGTGRYEQYF.